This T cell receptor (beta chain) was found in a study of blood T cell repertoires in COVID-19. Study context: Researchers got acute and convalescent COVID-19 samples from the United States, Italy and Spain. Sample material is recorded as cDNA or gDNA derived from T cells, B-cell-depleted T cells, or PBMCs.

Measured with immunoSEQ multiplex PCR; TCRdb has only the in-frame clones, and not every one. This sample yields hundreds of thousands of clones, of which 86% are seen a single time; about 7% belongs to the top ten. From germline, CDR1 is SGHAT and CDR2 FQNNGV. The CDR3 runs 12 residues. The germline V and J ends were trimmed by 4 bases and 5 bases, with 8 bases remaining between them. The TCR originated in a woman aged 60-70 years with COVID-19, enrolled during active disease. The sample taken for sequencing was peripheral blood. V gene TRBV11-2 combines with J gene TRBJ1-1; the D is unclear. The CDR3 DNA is TGTGCCAGCAGCTCACAGCTGACTGAAGCTTTCTTT. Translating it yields CASSSQLTEAFF.